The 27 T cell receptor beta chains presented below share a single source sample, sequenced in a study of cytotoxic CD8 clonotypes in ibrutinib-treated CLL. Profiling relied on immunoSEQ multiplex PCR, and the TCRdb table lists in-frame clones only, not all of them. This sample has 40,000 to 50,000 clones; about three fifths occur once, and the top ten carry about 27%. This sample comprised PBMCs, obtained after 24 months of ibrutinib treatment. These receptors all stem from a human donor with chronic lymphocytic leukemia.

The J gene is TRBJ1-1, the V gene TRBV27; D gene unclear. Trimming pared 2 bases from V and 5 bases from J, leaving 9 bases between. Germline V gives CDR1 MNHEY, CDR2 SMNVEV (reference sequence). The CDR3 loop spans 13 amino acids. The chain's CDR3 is CASSLNWETEAFF. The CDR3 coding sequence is TGTGCCAGCAGTTTAAATTGGGAAACTGAAGCTTTCTTT.

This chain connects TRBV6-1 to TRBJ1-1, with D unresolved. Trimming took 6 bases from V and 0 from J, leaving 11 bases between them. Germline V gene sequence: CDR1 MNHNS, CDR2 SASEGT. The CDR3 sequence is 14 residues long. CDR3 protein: CASRYMGMNTEAFF. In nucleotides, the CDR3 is TGTGCCAGCAGGTACATGGGGATGAACACTGAAGCTTTCTTT.

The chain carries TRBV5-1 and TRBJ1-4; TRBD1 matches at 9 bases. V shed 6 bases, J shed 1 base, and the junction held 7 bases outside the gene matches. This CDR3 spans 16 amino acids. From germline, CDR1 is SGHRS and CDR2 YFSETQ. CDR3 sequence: CASTTGGMGTNEKLFF. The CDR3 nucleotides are TGCGCCAGCACGACAGGGGGAATGGGAACTAATGAAAAACTGTTTTTT.

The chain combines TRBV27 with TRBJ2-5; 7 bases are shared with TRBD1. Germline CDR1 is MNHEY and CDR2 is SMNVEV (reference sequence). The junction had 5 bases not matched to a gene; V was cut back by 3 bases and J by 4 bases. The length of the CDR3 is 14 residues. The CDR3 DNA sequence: TGTGCCAGCAGTTTGAGGGGGCGCGTAGAGACCCAGTACTTC. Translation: CASSLRGRVETQYF.

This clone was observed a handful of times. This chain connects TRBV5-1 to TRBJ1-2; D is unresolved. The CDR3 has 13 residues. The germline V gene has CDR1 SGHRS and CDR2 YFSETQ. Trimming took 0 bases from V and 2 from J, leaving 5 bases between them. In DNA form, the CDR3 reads TGCGCCAGCAGCTTGGAAGGGAACTATGGCTACACCTTC. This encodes CASSLEGNYGYTF.

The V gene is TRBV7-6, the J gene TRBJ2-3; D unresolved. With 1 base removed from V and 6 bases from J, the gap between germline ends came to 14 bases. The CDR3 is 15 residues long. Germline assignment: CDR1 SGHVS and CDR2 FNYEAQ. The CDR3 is CASSLVRLESDTQYF. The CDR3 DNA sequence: TGTGCCAGCAGCTTAGTGCGTCTAGAATCCGATACGCAGTATTTT.

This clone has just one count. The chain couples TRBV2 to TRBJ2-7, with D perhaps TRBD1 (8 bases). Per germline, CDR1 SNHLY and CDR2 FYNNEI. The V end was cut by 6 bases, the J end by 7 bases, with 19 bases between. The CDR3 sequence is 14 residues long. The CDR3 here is CASSRQQGGQEQYF. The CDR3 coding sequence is TGTGCCAGCAGCCGACAACAGGGGGGGCAAGAGCAGTACTTC.

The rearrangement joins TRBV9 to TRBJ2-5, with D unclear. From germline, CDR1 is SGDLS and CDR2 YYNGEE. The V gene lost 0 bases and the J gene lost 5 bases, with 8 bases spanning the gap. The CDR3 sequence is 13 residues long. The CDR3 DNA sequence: TGTGCCAGCAGCGTAGGTAGCTTGGAGACCCAGTACTTC. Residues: CASSVGSLETQYF.

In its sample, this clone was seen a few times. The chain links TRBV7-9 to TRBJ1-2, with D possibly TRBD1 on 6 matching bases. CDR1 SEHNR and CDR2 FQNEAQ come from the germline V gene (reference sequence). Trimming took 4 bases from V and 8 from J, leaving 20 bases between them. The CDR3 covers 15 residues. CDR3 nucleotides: TGTGCCAGCAGCTCCCATACGGGACACAGCTCGGGCTACACCTTC. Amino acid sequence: CASSSHTGHSSGYTF.

The CDR3, as DNA: TGTGCCAGCAGCTTGGGACAGGGTAGGGAAAAACTGTTTTTT. Translated: CASSLGQGREKLFF. This chain connects TRBV5-4 to TRBJ1-4; TRBD1 aligns across 7 bases. The CDR3 runs 14 residues. The ends lost 0 bases at V and 8 bases at J; junction bases unmatched: 4. Germline V CDR1 and CDR2: SGHNT, YYREEE (reference sequence).

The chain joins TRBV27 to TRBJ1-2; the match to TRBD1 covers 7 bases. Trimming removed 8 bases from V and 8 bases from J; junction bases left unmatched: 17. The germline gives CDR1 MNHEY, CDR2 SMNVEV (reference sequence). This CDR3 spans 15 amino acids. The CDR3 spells CASGPDREGVVGYTF. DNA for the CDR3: TGTGCCAGCGGACCCGACAGGGAGGGAGTGGTCGGCTACACCTTC.

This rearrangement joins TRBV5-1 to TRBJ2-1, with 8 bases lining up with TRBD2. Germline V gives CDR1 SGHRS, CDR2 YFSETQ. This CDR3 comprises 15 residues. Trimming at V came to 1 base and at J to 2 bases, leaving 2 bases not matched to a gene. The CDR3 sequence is CASSLSGLAYNEQFF. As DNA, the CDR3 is TGCGCCAGCAGCTTGTCGGGACTAGCCTACAATGAGCAGTTCTTC.

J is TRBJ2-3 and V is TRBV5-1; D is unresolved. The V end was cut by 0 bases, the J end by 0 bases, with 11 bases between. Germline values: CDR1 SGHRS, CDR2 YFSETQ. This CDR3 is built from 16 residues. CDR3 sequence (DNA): TGCGCCAGCAGCTTGGGTCCAGCCCAAAGCACAGATACGCAGTATTTT. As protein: CASSLGPAQSTDTQYF.

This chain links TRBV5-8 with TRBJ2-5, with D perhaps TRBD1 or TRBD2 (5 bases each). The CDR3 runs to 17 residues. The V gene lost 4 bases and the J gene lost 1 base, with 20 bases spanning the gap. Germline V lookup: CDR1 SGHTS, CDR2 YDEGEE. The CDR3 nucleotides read TGTGCCAGCAGCCCCCACGACACCTCCGGGGCCCAAGAGACCCAGTACTTC. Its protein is CASSPHDTSGAQETQYF.

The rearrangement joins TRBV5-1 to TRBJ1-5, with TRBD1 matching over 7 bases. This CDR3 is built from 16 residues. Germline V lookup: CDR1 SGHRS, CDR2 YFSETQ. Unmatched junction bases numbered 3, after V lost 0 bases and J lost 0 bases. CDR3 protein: CASSLGTGFSNQPQHF. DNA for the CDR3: TGCGCCAGCAGCTTGGGGACAGGATTTAGCAATCAGCCCCAGCATTTT.

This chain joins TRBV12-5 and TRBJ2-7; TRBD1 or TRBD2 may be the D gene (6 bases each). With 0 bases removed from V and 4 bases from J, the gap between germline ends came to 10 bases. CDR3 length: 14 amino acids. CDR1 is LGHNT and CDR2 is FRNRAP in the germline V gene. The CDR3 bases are TGTGCTAGTGGTTTGGTAGGAGGGGGATACGAGCAGTACTTC. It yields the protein CASGLVGGGYEQYF.

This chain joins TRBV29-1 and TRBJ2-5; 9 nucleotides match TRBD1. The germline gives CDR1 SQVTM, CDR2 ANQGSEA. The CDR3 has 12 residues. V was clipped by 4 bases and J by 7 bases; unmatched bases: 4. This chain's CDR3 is CSVGGQGGTQYF. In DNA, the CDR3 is TGCAGCGTTGGGGGACAGGGCGGGACCCAGTACTTC.

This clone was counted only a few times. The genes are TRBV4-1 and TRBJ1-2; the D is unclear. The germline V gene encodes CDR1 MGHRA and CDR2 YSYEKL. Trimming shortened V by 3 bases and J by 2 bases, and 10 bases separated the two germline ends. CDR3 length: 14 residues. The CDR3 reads CASSQPLGNYGYTF. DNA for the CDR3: TGCGCCAGCAGCCAGCCTCTGGGCAACTATGGCTACACCTTC.

Here the CDR3 DNA reads TGCGCCAGCAGCTTGGGACAGAGAGCGAACACTGAAGCTTTCTTT. It codes for CASSLGQRANTEAFF. The chain joins TRBV5-1 to TRBJ1-1, with a weak D call TRBD1 (5 bases). Per the germline V gene, CDR1 is SGHRS and CDR2 is YFSETQ. CDR3 length equals 15 residues. V was clipped by 0 bases and J by 1 base, with 10 bases between them.

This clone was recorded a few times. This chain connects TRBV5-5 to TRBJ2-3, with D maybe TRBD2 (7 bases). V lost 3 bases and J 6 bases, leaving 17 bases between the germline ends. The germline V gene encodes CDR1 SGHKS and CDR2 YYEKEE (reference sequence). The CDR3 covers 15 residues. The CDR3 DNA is TGTGCCAGCAGCTCGATCGGGGGGCCTTTGGATACGCAGTATTTT. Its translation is CASSSIGGPLDTQYF. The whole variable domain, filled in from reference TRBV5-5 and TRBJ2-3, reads DAGVTQSPTHLIKTRGQQVTLRCSPISGHKSVSWYQQVLGQGPQFIFQYYEKEERGRGNFPDRFSARQFPNYSSELNVNALLLGDSALYLCASSSIGGPLDTQYFGPGTRLTVL.

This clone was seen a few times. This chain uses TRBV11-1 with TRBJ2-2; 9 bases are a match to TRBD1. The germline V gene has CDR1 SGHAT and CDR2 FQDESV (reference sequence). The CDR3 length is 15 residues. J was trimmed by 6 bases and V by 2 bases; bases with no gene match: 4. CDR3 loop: CASSLWDREAGELFF. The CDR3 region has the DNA TGTGCCAGCAGCTTATGGGACAGGGAGGCCGGGGAGCTGTTTTTT. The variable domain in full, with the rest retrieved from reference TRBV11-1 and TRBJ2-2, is EAEVAQSPRYKITEKSQAVAFWCDPISGHATLYWYRQILGQGPELLVQFQDESVVDDSQLPKDRFSAERLKGVDSTLKIQPAELGDSAMYLCASSLWDREAGELFFGEGSRLTVL.

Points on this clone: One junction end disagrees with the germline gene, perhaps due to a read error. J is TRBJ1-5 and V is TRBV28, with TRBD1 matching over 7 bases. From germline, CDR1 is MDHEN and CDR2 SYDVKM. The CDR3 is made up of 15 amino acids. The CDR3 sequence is CPSSSPTGPGQPQHF. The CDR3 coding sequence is TGTCCCAGCAGCTCTCCGACAGGGCCAGGGCAGCCCCAGCATTTT.

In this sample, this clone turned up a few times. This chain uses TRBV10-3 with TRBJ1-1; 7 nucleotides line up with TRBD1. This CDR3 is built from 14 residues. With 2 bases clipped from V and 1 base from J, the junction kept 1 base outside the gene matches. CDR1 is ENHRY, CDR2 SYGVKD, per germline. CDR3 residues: CAISEGTANTEAFF. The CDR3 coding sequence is TGTGCCATCAGTGAGGGGACAGCGAACACTGAAGCTTTCTTT.

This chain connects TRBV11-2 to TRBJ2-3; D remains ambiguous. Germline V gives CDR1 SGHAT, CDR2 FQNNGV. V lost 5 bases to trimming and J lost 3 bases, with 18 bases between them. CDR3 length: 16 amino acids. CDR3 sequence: CASSRLLGKETDTQYF. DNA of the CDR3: TGTGCCAGCAGCCGCCTCCTAGGGAAGGAGACAGATACGCAGTATTTT.

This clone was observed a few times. CDR3 residues: CASSLSGGLNEQYF. The CDR3 nucleotides read TGTGCCAGCAGCTTGTCGGGGGGGCTCAACGAGCAGTACTTC. This rearrangement joins TRBV5-4 to TRBJ2-7, with TRBD2 matching over 8 bases. The length of the CDR3 is 14 residues. J gave up 5 bases and V 1 base, and 5 bases lay outside the gene matches. The germline gives CDR1 SGHNT, CDR2 YYREEE (reference sequence).

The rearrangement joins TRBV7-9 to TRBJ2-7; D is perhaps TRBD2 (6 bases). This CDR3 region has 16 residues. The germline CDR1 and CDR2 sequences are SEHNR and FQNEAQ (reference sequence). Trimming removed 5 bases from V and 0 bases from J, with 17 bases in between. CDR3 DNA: TGTGCCAGCAGCCCACCCAATCCGGGAGCCTCCTACGAGCAGTACTTC. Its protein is CASSPPNPGASYEQYF.

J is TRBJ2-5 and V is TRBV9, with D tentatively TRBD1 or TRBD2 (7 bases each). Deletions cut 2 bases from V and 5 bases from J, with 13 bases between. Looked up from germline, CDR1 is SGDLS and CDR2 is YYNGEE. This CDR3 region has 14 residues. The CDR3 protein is CASSVHQGGETQYF. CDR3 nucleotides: TGTGCCAGCAGCGTCCACCAGGGGGGGGAGACCCAGTACTTC. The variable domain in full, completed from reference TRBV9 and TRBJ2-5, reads DSGVTQTPKHLITATGQRVTLRCSPRSGDLSVYWYQQSLDQGLQFLIQYYNGEERAKGNILERFSAQQFPDLHSELNLSSLELGDSALYFCASSVHQGGETQYFGPGTRLLVL.